This is a list of T cell receptor beta chains from one sample in a study of blood T cell repertoires in COVID-19. The repertoire was sequenced with immunoSEQ multiplex PCR; TCRdb's copy has only in-frame clones and lacks some. The sample has roughly 410,000 clones; 70% to 90% are singletons. The sample comprised peripheral blood. The receptors derive from a woman aged 40 to 50 with COVID-19, enrolled during active disease. Each CDR3 is given with its conserved first and last residue. The D gene is left open where the match is weak. The size field is filled for only some rows; it gives once, few, many or a size class.

NA NA TRBJ2-1 TRBV6-2/TRBV6-3 CASSSYPGGDEQFF TGTGCCAGCAGTTCTTATCCCGGCGGAGACGAGCAGTTCTTC
NA NA TRBJ1-4 TRBV6-5 CASSYYKGLGEKLFF TGTGCCAGCAGTTACTATAAGGGGCTGGGAGAAAAACTGTTTTTT
NA NA TRBJ2-4 TRBV28 CASSLSGVLAKNIQYF TGTGCCAGCAGTTTATCAGGGGTTCTAGCCAAAAACATTCAGTACTTC
NA NA TRBJ2-3 TRBV29-1 CSVAAGRVADTQYF TGCAGCGTTGCCGCGGGAAGGGTCGCAGATACGCAGTATTTT
NA NA TRBJ1-4 TRBV7-8 CASSSWSLGVKERKLFF TGTGCCAGCAGTTCATGGTCCCTGGGAGTGAAAGAACGAAAACTGTTTTTT
NA NA TRBJ1-1 TRBV5-1 CASRSGSTEAFF TGCGCCAGCAGGTCGGGGTCCACTGAAGCTTTCTTT
once TRBD1 TRBJ1-2 TRBV7-2 CASSFIEGRGGYTF TGTGCCAGCAGCTTTATCGAGGGCAGGGGGGGCTACACCTTC
NA NA TRBJ1-6 TRBV20-1 CSASSQVPGSPLHF TGCAGTGCTAGTAGTCAGGTCCCGGGGTCACCCCTCCACTTT
NA NA TRBJ1-5 TRBV6-5 CAGKEGNQPQHF TGTGCCGGGAAGGAGGGAAACCAGCCCCAGCATTTT
NA NA TRBJ1-5 TRBV19 CASSHLAQGGFQPQHF TGTGCCAGTAGTCACCTCGCCCAGGGTGGGTTCCAGCCCCAGCATTTT
NA NA TRBJ1-2 TRBV2 CASGKGPDRGYTF TGTGCCAGCGGCAAGGGGCCGGATCGCGGCTACACCTTC
NA TRBD2 TRBJ2-3 TRBV5-1 CASSLGRGVTDTQYF TGCGCCAGCAGCTTGGGGCGGGGGGTCACAGATACGCAGTATTTT
NA NA TRBJ1-2 TRBV6-2/TRBV6-3 CASSSNREFGGYTF TGTGCCAGCAGTTCAAACAGGGAATTTGGTGGCTACACCTTC
NA NA TRBJ1-3 TRBV18 CASSPGSGRNTIYF TGTGCCAGCTCACCAGGTTCAGGGAGAAACACCATATATTTT
NA NA TRBJ1-2 TRBV6-6 CASSYSQGNIFNGYTF TGTGCCAGCAGTTACTCGCAGGGAAATATTTTCAATGGCTACACCTTC
NA NA TRBJ2-1 TRBV6-6 CATIRDKYNEQFF TGTGCCACCATCCGGGACAAATACAATGAGCAGTTCTTC
NA NA TRBJ1-5 TRBV19 CASTLEPRRSNQPQHF TGTGCCAGTACCCTAGAGCCCCGGAGGAGCAATCAGCCCCAGCATTTT
NA NA TRBJ1-1 TRBV6-8 CASSYGGLLNTEAFF TGTGCCAGCAGTTACGGGGGACTTTTGAACACTGAAGCTTTCTTT
NA TRBD2 TRBJ2-5 TRBV2 CASSDTAGEVHF TGTGCCAGCAGCGATACAGCGGGGGAGGTCCACTTC
NA TRBD1 TRBJ1-4 TRBV19 CASSKWDSGNEKLFF TGTGCCAGTAGTAAGTGGGACAGTGGAAATGAAAAACTGTTTTTT
NA TRBD1 TRBJ1-2 TRBV27 CASSFNRDRNYGYTF TGTGCCAGCAGTTTCAACCGGGACAGAAACTATGGCTACACCTTC
NA TRBD1 TRBJ1-5 TRBV28 CASSPATRQGYQPQHF TGTGCCAGCAGTCCGGCGACCAGACAGGGGTATCAGCCCCAGCATTTT
NA NA TRBJ1-1 TRBV6-1 CASSERGLTEAFF TGTGCCAGCAGTGAACGGGGATTGACTGAAGCTTTCTTT
NA NA TRBJ2-1 TRBV5-1 CASSFRTGNNEQFF TGCGCCAGCAGCTTTCGTACAGGGAACAATGAGCAGTTCTTC
NA NA TRBJ2-3 TRBV7-8 CASSLDQVSTDTQYF TGTGCCAGCAGCTTAGACCAGGTTAGCACAGATACGCAGTATTTT
once TRBD1 TRBJ1-6 TRBV6-5 CASSDRLNSPLHF TGTGCCAGCTCGGACAGGTTAAATTCACCCCTCCACTTT
NA NA TRBJ1-1 TRBV28 CASSIVMSTEAFF TGTGCCAGCAGTATCGTAATGAGCACTGAAGCTTTCTTT
NA TRBD1 TRBJ1-6 TRBV19 CASSLRILQGASSYNSPLHF TGTGCCAGTAGTCTAAGAATCCTCCAGGGGGCGAGCTCCTATAATTCACCCCTCCACTTT
NA NA TRBJ1-1 TRBV7-2 CASSLKGGAGTEAFF TGTGCCAGCAGCTTAAAGGGGGGGGCGGGCACTGAAGCTTTCTTT
NA NA TRBJ2-1 TRBV20-1 CSASRSSRHNEQFF TGCAGTGCTAGTAGGTCTAGCCGTCACAATGAGCAGTTCTTC
NA NA TRBJ2-7 TRBV3-1/TRBV3-2 CASSQDRAGAYYEQYF TGTGCCAGCAGCCAAGATCGAGCAGGGGCTTACTACGAGCAGTACTTC
NA TRBD1 TRBJ1-4 TRBV4-2 CASSQVGTGIEKLFF TGTGCCAGCAGCCAAGTAGGGACAGGGATTGAAAAACTGTTTTTT
NA NA TRBJ2-7 TRBV5-1 CASSLGGTLSSYEQYF TGCGCCAGCAGCTTGGGCGGGACGCTGAGCTCCTACGAGCAGTACTTC
NA NA TRBJ1-1 TRBV28 CASSGYSGGTEAFF TGTGCCAGCAGCGGGTACAGTGGGGGGACTGAAGCTTTCTTT
NA NA TRBJ1-6 TRBV5-6 CASSLGTAYNSPLHF TGTGCCAGCAGCTTGGGGACAGCCTATAATTCACCCCTCCACTTT